The subject of this entry is one T cell receptor (beta chain). CDR1 and CDR2 from the germline V gene are MNHEY and SVGAGI. The CDR3 has 15 amino acids. Trimming pared 7 bases from V and 6 bases from J, leaving 21 bases between. These data belong to a study of blood T cell repertoires in COVID-19. Study background: Samples representing acute and convalescent COVID-19 were sourced from the United States, Italy and Spain. The cDNA or gDNA used as material had been derived from T cells, B-cell-depleted T cells, or PBMCs.

The authors' processing: The authors estimated nucleated cell counts from reference gene primer amplification. The repertoire was sequenced with immunoSEQ multiplex PCR; TCRdb's copy has only in-frame clones and lacks some. V and J calls and clone size are given by that table; D and trimming were obtained from the DNA. Here the sample spans some 130,000 clones, 60% to 80% being singletons. The specimen sequenced was peripheral blood. This TCR was sampled from a man aged 60 to 69 who had recovered from COVID-19. This chain connects TRBV6-5 to TRBJ1-2, with D perhaps TRBD1 (6 bases). This chain's CDR3 is CASNFPGTLIDGYTF. CDR3 nucleotides: TGTGCCAGCAATTTTCCCGGGACACTAATAGATGGCTACACCTTC.